This TCR beta chain was recovered during a study of OX40 agonist ivuxolimab in advanced cancers. Study summary: The drug used for patients, ivuxolimab, was an agonistic anti-OX40 (CD134) antibody. Of the participants, approximately 40% had some prior anti-PD-1, anti-PD-L1 or anti-CTLA-4 therapy, which was allowed.

Data came from immunoSEQ multiplex PCR; TCRdb stores just in-frame clones and leaves some out. The profile shows about 100,000 clones, approximately 90% of them singletons. Germline V gene lookup returns CDR1 SNHLY and CDR2 FYNNEI. The CDR3 has 13 residues. Trimming left V 6 bases short and J 5 bases short, with 11 bases between. It was autoimmune disease history or systemic immunosuppression that excluded patients. This clonotype was sampled from an adult with an advanced solid tumor such as melanoma, head and neck, liver or kidney cancer. The chain joins TRBV2 to TRBJ2-1; D is possibly TRBD1 or TRBD2 (5 bases each). This material consisted of CD4+ or CD8+ T cells sorted from blood, taken in a trial of the OX40 agonist ivuxolimab. CDR3 in amino acids: CASSPMGDNEQFF. For the CDR3, the DNA is TGTGCCAGCAGCCCCATGGGGGACAATGAGCAGTTCTTC.